These 13 T cell receptor beta chains share one sample of origin, sequenced in a study of radiation and T cells in renal cell carcinoma. Time point: baseline pretreatment blood. Treatment in this sample: 15 Gy SBRT to primary tumor, nephrectomy 4 weeks later. The assay was immunoSEQ multiplex PCR, and TCRdb's table has in-frame clones only and misses some. Of about 140,000 clones listed, approximately 82% are singletons. Source: blood, taken from a patient whose treatment included radiotherapy and nephrectomy. The receptors derive from a woman in her forties or fifties with renal cell carcinoma.

The chain joins TRBV10-3 to TRBJ1-2; D is possibly TRBD1 (5 bases). There are 14 residues in the CDR3. Between the trimmed V and J ends, which lost 0 bases and 8 bases, there was a span of 13 bases. Germline-derived CDR1 and CDR2 are ENHRY and SYGVKD. The DNA for the CDR3 is TGTGCCATCAGTGAGTCTGAGAAGGGGCGAGGCTACACCTTC. It yields the protein CAISESEKGRGYTF.

Only one count was recorded for this clone. This same CDR3 is encoded by further DNA sequences in the sample. The genes are TRBV4-3 and TRBJ2-5; D uncertain. This CDR3 region has 13 residues. Deletions cut 0 bases from V and 5 bases from J, with 7 bases between. The V gene's germline CDR1 is LGHNA and CDR2 YSLEER. CDR3 region: CASSQELRETQYF. CDR3 DNA: TGCGCCAGCAGCCAAGAACTGAGGGAGACCCAGTACTTC.

The rearrangement joins TRBV6-5 to TRBJ2-7, with 14 bases matching TRBD2. V lost 6 bases to trimming and J lost 3 bases; unmatched junction nucleotides: 1. Germline V lookup: CDR1 MNHEY, CDR2 SVGAGI. The CDR3 loop spans 14 amino acids. The CDR3 DNA sequence: TGTGCCAGCAGGGGACTAGCGGGAGACTACGAGCAGTACTTC. It codes for CASRGLAGDYEQYF.

The V gene is TRBV11-2, the J gene TRBJ1-3; the D gene is possibly TRBD1 (6 bases). V was clipped by 4 bases and J by 3 bases, with 13 bases between them. Germline V CDR1 and CDR2: SGHAT, FQNNGV. The CDR3 has 15 residues. DNA for the CDR3: TGTGCCAGCAGCTCCTCGGACAGAGGTGGAAACACCATATATTTT. The encoded protein is CASSSSDRGGNTIYF.

This clone was seen a handful of times. J is TRBJ1-1 and V is TRBV7-2; D is possibly TRBD1 (6 bases). Trimming removed 7 bases at V and 3 bases at J, with 12 bases between. Germline V gene data show CDR1 as SGHTA and CDR2 as FQGNSA. The CDR3 consists of 13 residues. CDR3 DNA sequence: TGTGCCAGCAACATTGGACAGTACACTGAAGCTTTCTTT. Residues: CASNIGQYTEAFF. Drawing the rest from reference TRBV7-2 and TRBJ1-1, the complete variable domain is GAGVSQSPSNKVTEKGKDVELRCDPISGHTALYWYRQSLGQGLEFLIYFQGNSAPDKSGLPSDRFSAERTGGSVSTLTIQRTQQEDSAVYLCASNIGQYTEAFFGQGTRLTVV.

This clone was detected only a few times. This chain joins TRBV29-1 and TRBJ1-1; D is uncertain. CDR1 is SQVTM, CDR2 ANQGSEA, per germline. V lost 4 bases, J lost 1 base, and 4 bases lay in between. This CDR3 is 11 amino acids long. The CDR3 sequence: CSVGENTEAFF. The CDR3 DNA sequence: TGCAGCGTTGGGGAGAACACTGAAGCTTTCTTT.

This chain uses TRBV29-1 with TRBJ2-2; unclear D gene. Germline V CDR1 and CDR2: SQVTM, ANQGSEA. The V gene lost 3 bases and the J gene lost 6 bases, with 2 bases spanning the gap. CDR3 length: 10 residues. The CDR3 sequence is CSVESGELFF. The CDR3, as DNA: TGCAGCGTTGAGTCCGGGGAGCTGTTTTTT.

The V and J genes are TRBV9 and TRBJ1-5; D is ambiguous. Per the germline V gene, CDR1 is SGDLS and CDR2 is YYNGEE. V was clipped by 0 bases and J by 7 bases, with 8 bases between them. The CDR3 sequence is 13 residues long. CDR3 DNA sequence: TGTGCCAGCAGCGTAGTTCCATCCCAGCCCCAGCATTTT. The encoded protein is CASSVVPSQPQHF.

The V and J genes are TRBV6-5 and TRBJ1-6; TRBD1 might be the D (5 bases). Germline V gene lookup returns CDR1 MNHEY and CDR2 SVGAGI. Trimming cost V 8 bases and J 1 base, with 9 bases left between them. The CDR3 is 14 amino acids. CDR3 sequence: CASSGFSYNSPLHF. CDR3 DNA sequence: TGTGCCAGCTCAGGGTTTTCCTATAATTCACCCCTCCACTTT.

The chain carries TRBV5-1 and TRBJ2-5, with D perhaps matching TRBD2 (6 bases). Germline CDR1 reads SGHRS; CDR2 reads YFSETQ. The V end was cut by 5 bases, the J end by 5 bases, with 13 bases between. This CDR3 region has 13 residues. CDR3 amino acids: CASRLAVRETQYF. CDR3 nucleotide sequence: TGCGCCAGCAGACTAGCTGTACGCGAGACCCAGTACTTC.

This clone was detected only a few times. This chain connects TRBV5-5 to TRBJ1-5; no definite D call. Germline assignment: CDR1 SGHKS and CDR2 YYEKEE (reference sequence). V was shortened by 0 bases and J by 9 bases, with 19 bases between the two germline ends. The CDR3 has 16 residues. Here the CDR3 DNA reads TGTGCCAGCAGCTTGGTGGGTGGCGCTAGTTACTGGCCCCAGCATTTT. It codes for CASSLVGGASYWPQHF.

The chain is built from TRBV5-1 and TRBJ1-1; no clear D. The CDR3 extends over 13 amino acids. In germline, CDR1 is SGHRS, CDR2 YFSETQ. Trimming left V 4 bases short and J 0 bases short, with 7 bases between. CDR3 sequence: CASSPPVNTEAFF. CDR3 DNA: TGCGCCAGCAGCCCACCAGTGAACACTGAAGCTTTCTTT.

This chain links TRBV19 with TRBJ1-4; D gene ambiguous. Germline CDR1 reads LNHDA; CDR2 reads SQIVND (reference sequence). The CDR3 has 14 residues. The CDR3 loop is CASALDGSNRKLFF. The CDR3, as DNA: TGTGCTTCCGCCTTGGACGGATCCAATCGAAAACTGTTTTTT.